The T cell receptor beta chain described here comes from a study of blood T cell repertoires in COVID-19. Unmatched junction bases numbered 9, after V lost 4 bases and J lost 5 bases. This CDR3 comprises 16 residues. Germline CDR1 reads LGHDT; CDR2 reads YNNKEL (reference sequence). Source study methods: The assay estimated nucleated cells by amplifying reference gene primers. TCRdb's copy holds only in-frame clones and misses some; the assay was immunoSEQ multiplex PCR. For V, J and clone size, that table is used; D and trimming come from the DNA. The sample records roughly 82,000 clones, around 83% being singletons.

The receptor's source is a woman aged 60-70 years with acute or convalescent COVID-19. The chain uses TRBV3-1 (or the pseudogene TRBV3-2) and TRBJ2-1; TRBD2 matches at 9 bases. The sequenced sample was peripheral blood. As DNA, the CDR3 is TGTGCCAGCAGCCCCTGGGGCGGGAGGGCCGACAATGAGCAGTTCTTC. Translating it yields CASSPWGGRADNEQFF.